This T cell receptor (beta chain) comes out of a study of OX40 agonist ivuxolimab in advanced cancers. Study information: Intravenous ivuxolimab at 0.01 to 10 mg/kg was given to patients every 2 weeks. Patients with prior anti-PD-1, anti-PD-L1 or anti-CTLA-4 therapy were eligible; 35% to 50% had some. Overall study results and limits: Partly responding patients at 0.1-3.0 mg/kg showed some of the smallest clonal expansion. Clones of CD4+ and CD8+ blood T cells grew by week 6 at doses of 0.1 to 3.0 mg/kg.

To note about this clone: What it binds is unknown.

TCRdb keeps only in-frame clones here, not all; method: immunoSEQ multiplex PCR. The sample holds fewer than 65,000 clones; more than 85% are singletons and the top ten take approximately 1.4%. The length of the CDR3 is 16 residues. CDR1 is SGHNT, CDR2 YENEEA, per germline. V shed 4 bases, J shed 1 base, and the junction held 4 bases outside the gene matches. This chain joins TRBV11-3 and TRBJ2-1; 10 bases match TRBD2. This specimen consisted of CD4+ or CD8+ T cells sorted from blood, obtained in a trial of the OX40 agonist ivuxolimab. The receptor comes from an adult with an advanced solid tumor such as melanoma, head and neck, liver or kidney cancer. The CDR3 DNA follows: TGTGCCAGCAGCTCAAGAGCGGGGGGGTCCTACAATGAGCAGTTCTTC. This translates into CASSSRAGGSYNEQFF.